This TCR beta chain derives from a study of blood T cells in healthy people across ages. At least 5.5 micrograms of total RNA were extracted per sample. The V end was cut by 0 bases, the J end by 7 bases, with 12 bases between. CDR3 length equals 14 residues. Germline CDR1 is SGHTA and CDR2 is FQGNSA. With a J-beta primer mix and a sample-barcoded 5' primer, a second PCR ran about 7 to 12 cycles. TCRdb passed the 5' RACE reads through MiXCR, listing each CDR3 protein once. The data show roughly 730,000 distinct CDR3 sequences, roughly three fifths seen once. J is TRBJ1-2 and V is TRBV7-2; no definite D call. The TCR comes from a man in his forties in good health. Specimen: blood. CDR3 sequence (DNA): TGTGCCAGCAGCTTAGCCGCAGGATCGATTGGCTACACCTTC. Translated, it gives CASSLAAGSIGYTF.